The 5 T cell receptor beta chains listed next were all sequenced from one sample in a study of OX40 agonist ivuxolimab in advanced cancers. TCRdb's table, derived via immunoSEQ multiplex PCR, lists solely in-frame clones and lacks some. Among around 60,000 clones listed, around 82% were seen once. Source: CD4+ or CD8+ T cells sorted from blood, taken in a trial of the OX40 agonist ivuxolimab. The receptors originated from an adult with an advanced solid tumor such as melanoma, head and neck, liver or kidney cancer.

The chain joins TRBV28 to TRBJ2-5; 10 nucleotides agree with TRBD1. V shed 1 base and J 2 bases; nucleotides not matched to a gene: 4. This CDR3 is built from 16 residues. Germline V CDR1 and CDR2: MDHEN, SYDVKM. In DNA, the CDR3 is TGTGCCAGCAGTTTATCGGGACAGGGGTTGCAAGAGACCCAGTACTTC. This sequence encodes CASSLSGQGLQETQYF.

The chain joins TRBV28 to TRBJ1-2, with 8 bases lining up with TRBD1. The CDR3 length is 13 residues. Germline assignment: CDR1 MDHEN and CDR2 SYDVKM. Trimming took 7 bases from V and 6 from J; bases not matched to a gene: 7. Here the CDR3 DNA reads TGTGCCAGCACCGTGGACAGGGAAAATGGCTACACCTTC. Residues: CASTVDRENGYTF.

The chain uses TRBV5-1 and TRBJ2-5; tentatively, D is TRBD2 (7 bases). Germline-derived CDR1 and CDR2 are SGHRS and YFSETQ. CDR3 length: 13 amino acids. Trimming pared 1 base from V and 5 bases from J, leaving 9 bases between. CDR3 nucleotide sequence: TGCGCCAGCAGCTTGAGGGGGGGCGAGACCCAGTACTTC. Its translation is CASSLRGGETQYF. The variable domain in full, completed from reference TRBV5-1 and TRBJ2-5, reads KAGVTQTPRYLIKTRGQQVTLSCSPISGHRSVSWYQQTPGQGLQFLFEYFSETQRNKGNFPGRFSGRQFSNSRSEMNVSTLELGDSALYLCASSLRGGETQYFGPGTRLLVL.

This chain connects TRBV7-9 to TRBJ2-7; tentatively, D is TRBD1 (6 bases). This CDR3 has 15 amino acids. Trimming shortened V by 5 bases and J by 4 bases, and 18 bases separated the two germline ends. Germline values: CDR1 SEHNR, CDR2 FQNEAQ (reference sequence). CDR3 region: CASSPRGGRGYEQYF. The CDR3 DNA reads as TGTGCCAGCAGCCCGAGGGGTGGCAGGGGATACGAGCAGTACTTC. The full variable domain, with the rest looked up from reference TRBV7-9 and TRBJ2-7, is DTGVSQNPRHKITKRGQNVTFRCDPISEHNRLYWYRQTLGQGPEFLTYFQNEAQLEKSRLLSDRFSAERPKGSFSTLEIQRTEQGDSAMYLCASSPRGGRGYEQYFGPGTRLTVT.

DNA for the CDR3: TGCAGTGTAAAATTCCAAGAGACCCAGTACTTC. Its translation is CSVKFQETQYF. The chain uses TRBV20-1 and TRBJ2-5; no reliable D call. Germline values: CDR1 DFQATT, CDR2 SNEGSKA (reference sequence). The CDR3 is 11 amino acids. The V gene lost 7 bases and the J gene lost 1 base, with 7 bases spanning the gap.